This T cell receptor beta chain is from a study of lymphopenia after photon versus proton radiotherapy. General study results and limits: Authors raise, but do not show, better survival with proton therapy.

TCRdb keeps only in-frame clones here, not all; method: immunoSEQ multiplex PCR. The table lists around 70,000 clones, 92% of them singletons. The CDR3 has 10 residues. V dropped 8 bases and J dropped 8 bases, with 12 bases sitting between them. Germline CDR1 is GTSNPN and CDR2 is SVGIG (reference sequence). Comments on this clone: Its antigen remains unknown.

Sequenced here: peripheral blood, sampled from a patient treated with photon-based radiotherapy. The V and J genes are TRBV30 and TRBJ1-1; D may be TRBD1 (5 bases). The TCR was taken from a woman aged 40 to 55 with cholangiocarcinoma. This CDR3 reads CAGNRQEAFF. The CDR3 DNA sequence: TGTGCCGGGAACAGACAGGAAGCTTTCTTT.